These T cell receptor beta chains were read from a single sample in a study of T cell repertoires and Cas9 in healthy adults. TCRdb's copy holds only in-frame clones and misses some; the assay was immunoSEQ multiplex PCR. The sample shows about 14,000 clones, roughly 89% of them seen only once. Input material: Tregs (CD4+, CD25+, CD127-, CD137-, CD154-) from PBMCs; culture status not recorded. The receptors were gathered from a human donor in good health. Each CDR3 is given with its conserved first and last residue. Each record gives: V gene, clone size, D gene, J gene, CDR3 protein, CDR3 DNA. D genes are given only for firm matches. Size is omitted from some rows. Given values are once, few, many or a class for expanded clones.

v_gene: TRBV5-5
abundance: once
d_gene: .
j_gene: TRBJ1-4
CDR3aa: CASSLEAALSGFF
CDR3nt: TGTGCCAGCAGCTTGGAAGCGGCGCTGAGCGGGTTTTTT

v_gene: TRBV6-6
abundance: .
d_gene: .
j_gene: TRBJ2-7
CDR3aa: CASSYSGWAGIAEQYF
CDR3nt: TGTGCCAGCAGTTACTCGGGTTGGGCGGGTATCGCCGAGCAGTACTTC

v_gene: TRBV7-6
abundance: .
d_gene: .
j_gene: TRBJ1-1
CDR3aa: CASSLVRGTEAFF
CDR3nt: TGTGCCAGCAGCTTAGTCAGGGGCACTGAAGCTTTCTTT

v_gene: TRBV30
abundance: .
d_gene: .
j_gene: TRBJ1-1
CDR3aa: CARGRGAEAFF
CDR3nt: TGTGCCAGAGGGAGGGGCGCTGAAGCTTTCTTT

v_gene: TRBV7-9
abundance: .
d_gene: .
j_gene: TRBJ1-3
CDR3aa: CASSLVVGRWDSGNTIYF
CDR3nt: TGTGCCAGCAGCTTAGTCGTGGGTCGGTGGGACTCTGGAAACACCATATATTTT

v_gene: TRBV7-2
abundance: .
d_gene: .
j_gene: TRBJ2-4
CDR3aa: CASSLFWGENGKNIQYF
CDR3nt: TGTGCCAGCAGCTTATTTTGGGGTGAAAATGGCAAAAACATTCAGTACTTC

v_gene: TRBV6-6
abundance: .
d_gene: .
j_gene: TRBJ2-1
CDR3aa: CASTRLRGNEQFF
CDR3nt: TGTGCCAGCACAAGACTTAGGGGCAATGAGCAGTTCTTC

v_gene: TRBV12-5
abundance: .
d_gene: TRBD2
j_gene: TRBJ2-2
CDR3aa: CASGFFGGRATGELFF
CDR3nt: TGTGCTAGTGGTTTCTTTGGTGGGAGGGCCACCGGGGAGCTGTTTTTT

v_gene: TRBV5-4
abundance: .
d_gene: TRBD2
j_gene: TRBJ2-1
CDR3aa: CASSASGTSDEQFF
CDR3nt: TGTGCCAGCAGCGCGTCCGGGACTAGCGATGAGCAGTTCTTC

v_gene: TRBV30
abundance: .
d_gene: .
j_gene: TRBJ1-2
CDR3aa: CAGKLTANYGYTF
CDR3nt: TGTGCCGGAAAATTGACAGCCAACTATGGCTACACCTTC

v_gene: TRBV7-2
abundance: .
d_gene: .
j_gene: TRBJ2-3
CDR3aa: CASSLATDTQYF
CDR3nt: TGTGCCAGCAGCTTAGCTACAGATACGCAGTATTTT

v_gene: TRBV7-9
abundance: .
d_gene: .
j_gene: TRBJ1-2
CDR3aa: CASSSRMLRGLRWYGYTF
CDR3nt: TGTGCCAGCAGCTCGAGGATGCTCAGAGGCCTGAGGTGGTATGGCTACACCTTC

v_gene: TRBV27
abundance: .
d_gene: .
j_gene: TRBJ1-1
CDR3aa: CASSFHGRDTEAFF
CDR3nt: TGTGCCAGCAGTTTCCACGGCAGGGATACTGAAGCTTTCTTT

v_gene: TRBV10-3
abundance: .
d_gene: TRBD2
j_gene: TRBJ2-5
CDR3aa: CAISESRGTSGGKTQYF
CDR3nt: TGTGCCATCAGTGAGTCGCGGGGGACTAGCGGGGGGAAGACCCAGTACTTC

v_gene: TRBV21-1
abundance: .
d_gene: .
j_gene: TRBJ1-3
CDR3aa: CASRGVGSSGNTIYF
CDR3nt: TGTGCCAGCAGGGGGGTGGGCAGCTCTGGAAACACCATATATTTT

v_gene: TRBV27
abundance: .
d_gene: TRBD2
j_gene: TRBJ2-3
CDR3aa: CASSWTSGTSTDTQYF
CDR3nt: TGTGCCAGCAGTTGGACTAGCGGTACTAGCACAGATACGCAGTATTTT

v_gene: TRBV7-3
abundance: .
d_gene: .
j_gene: TRBJ2-5
CDR3aa: CASSLLPQTETQYF
CDR3nt: TGTGCCAGCAGCTTACTCCCCCAGACGGAGACCCAGTACTTC

v_gene: TRBV9
abundance: .
d_gene: .
j_gene: TRBJ1-2
CDR3aa: CASSVGRGAIYGYTF
CDR3nt: TGTGCCAGCAGCGTAGGTCGGGGGGCCATCTATGGCTACACCTTC

v_gene: TRBV11-3
abundance: .
d_gene: .
j_gene: TRBJ2-1
CDR3aa: CASSSEGTANNEQFF
CDR3nt: TGTGCCAGCAGCTCGGAGGGTACAGCAAACAATGAGCAGTTCTTC

v_gene: TRBV6-5
abundance: .
d_gene: .
j_gene: TRBJ1-2
CDR3aa: CASRGTRPRSYTF
CDR3nt: TGTGCCAGCAGAGGGACACGCCCCAGGAGCTACACCTTC

v_gene: TRBV7-6
abundance: .
d_gene: .
j_gene: TRBJ2-5
CDR3aa: CASSPWGGRGETQYF
CDR3nt: TGTGCCAGCAGCCCCTGGGGTGGGCGGGGAGAGACCCAGTACTTC

v_gene: TRBV2
abundance: .
d_gene: .
j_gene: TRBJ1-1
CDR3aa: CASSEARGAGRAFF
CDR3nt: TGTGCCAGCAGTGAGGCCAGGGGTGCGGGTCGAGCTTTCTTT

v_gene: TRBV18
abundance: .
d_gene: .
j_gene: TRBJ1-2
CDR3aa: CASSPGGDTGYTF
CDR3nt: TGTGCCAGCTCACCAGGGGGAGATACTGGCTACACCTTC

v_gene: TRBV25-1
abundance: .
d_gene: .
j_gene: TRBJ1-1
CDR3aa: CASRGTRMNTEAFF
CDR3nt: TGTGCCAGCAGGGGTACAAGGATGAACACTGAAGCTTTCTTT

v_gene: TRBV4-3
abundance: .
d_gene: TRBD1
j_gene: TRBJ1-4
CDR3aa: CASSQDLRGLSNEKLFF
CDR3nt: TGCGCCAGCAGCCAAGATCTTAGGGGGCTTAGTAATGAAAAACTGTTTTTT

v_gene: TRBV4-2
abundance: .
d_gene: TRBD2
j_gene: TRBJ2-1
CDR3aa: CASSQEARLAGVYEQFF
CDR3nt: TGTGCCAGCAGCCAAGAGGCCCGACTAGCGGGAGTATATGAGCAGTTCTTC

v_gene: TRBV5-6
abundance: .
d_gene: .
j_gene: TRBJ2-7
CDR3aa: CASSLKVGAEQYF
CDR3nt: TGTGCCAGCAGCCTTAAAGTTGGGGCTGAGCAGTACTTC

v_gene: TRBV7-2
abundance: .
d_gene: TRBD1
j_gene: TRBJ2-2
CDR3aa: CASSLTSGQVNTGELFF
CDR3nt: TGTGCCAGCAGCTTAACATCTGGACAGGTTAACACCGGGGAGCTGTTTTTT

v_gene: TRBV2
abundance: .
d_gene: .
j_gene: TRBJ2-3
CDR3aa: CASSGVGTDTQYF
CDR3nt: TGTGCCAGCAGTGGCGTAGGGACAGATACGCAGTATTTT

v_gene: TRBV4-1
abundance: .
d_gene: .
j_gene: TRBJ1-2
CDR3aa: CASSLGYGYTF
CDR3nt: TGCGCCAGCAGCCTGGGGTATGGCTACACCTTC

v_gene: TRBV12-5
abundance: .
d_gene: .
j_gene: TRBJ1-1
CDR3aa: CASGLVPANTEAFF
CDR3nt: TGTGCTAGTGGTTTGGTACCGGCAAACACTGAAGCTTTCTTT

v_gene: TRBV5-1
abundance: .
d_gene: TRBD1
j_gene: TRBJ1-4
CDR3aa: CASSLRTGGIPNEKLFF
CDR3nt: TGCGCCAGCAGCTTAAGGACAGGAGGTATTCCTAATGAAAAACTGTTTTTT

v_gene: TRBV5-1
abundance: .
d_gene: TRBD2
j_gene: TRBJ2-1
CDR3aa: CASSFSSGSFYNEQFF
CDR3nt: TGCGCCAGCAGCTTCTCTAGCGGGAGTTTTTACAATGAGCAGTTCTTC

v_gene: TRBV6-1
abundance: .
d_gene: TRBD1
j_gene: TRBJ2-3
CDR3aa: CASRPGTGGDTQYF
CDR3nt: TGTGCCAGCAGACCCGGGACAGGGGGAGATACGCAGTATTTT

v_gene: TRBV5-1
abundance: .
d_gene: .
j_gene: TRBJ2-3
CDR3aa: CASSLMGPAPNTQYF
CDR3nt: TGCGCCAGCAGCTTAATGGGACCCGCCCCAAATACGCAGTATTTT

v_gene: TRBV19
abundance: few
d_gene: .
j_gene: TRBJ1-5
CDR3aa: CASREGRLPNQPQHF
CDR3nt: TGTGCCAGTAGGGAAGGGCGACTGCCGAATCAGCCCCAGCATTTT

v_gene: TRBV5-1
abundance: .
d_gene: .
j_gene: TRBJ2-7
CDR3aa: CASSLETGTYEQYF
CDR3nt: TGCGCCAGCAGCTTAGAAACAGGGACCTACGAGCAGTACTTC

v_gene: TRBV7-9
abundance: .
d_gene: TRBD1
j_gene: TRBJ1-1
CDR3aa: CASSLIQGTLPLDF
CDR3nt: TGTGCCAGCAGCTTAATACAGGGGACCCTACCGCTTGACTTT

v_gene: TRBV11-1
abundance: .
d_gene: .
j_gene: TRBJ1-2
CDR3aa: CASSFDRSNGYTF
CDR3nt: TGTGCCAGCAGCTTCGACAGGTCGAATGGCTACACCTTC

v_gene: TRBV7-2
abundance: .
d_gene: TRBD2
j_gene: TRBJ2-3
CDR3aa: CASSLASGRGSTDTQYF
CDR3nt: TGTGCCAGCAGCCTCGCTAGCGGGAGGGGGAGCACAGATACGCAGTATTTT

v_gene: TRBV7-2
abundance: .
d_gene: .
j_gene: TRBJ1-2
CDR3aa: CASSPTGLHGYTF
CDR3nt: TGTGCCAGCAGCCCCACAGGATTGCATGGCTACACCTTC

v_gene: TRBV5-1
abundance: medium-sized
d_gene: .
j_gene: TRBJ1-1
CDR3aa: CASSLNPERVNTEAFF
CDR3nt: TGCGCCAGCAGCTTAAACCCCGAGCGGGTCAACACTGAAGCTTTCTTT

v_gene: TRBV13
abundance: .
d_gene: .
j_gene: TRBJ2-3
CDR3aa: CASSLTGELDTQYF
CDR3nt: TGTGCCAGCAGCTTAACGGGGGAGCTAGATACGCAGTATTTT

v_gene: TRBV19
abundance: .
d_gene: .
j_gene: TRBJ2-3
CDR3aa: CASSVSFGTGTDTQYF
CDR3nt: TGTGCCAGTAGTGTTTCATTCGGGACCGGGACAGATACGCAGTATTTT

v_gene: TRBV6-1
abundance: .
d_gene: .
j_gene: TRBJ1-5
CDR3aa: CASRLQGHSNQPQHF
CDR3nt: TGTGCCAGCAGGCTACAGGGCCATAGCAATCAGCCCCAGCATTTT

v_gene: TRBV5-4
abundance: .
d_gene: .
j_gene: TRBJ2-3
CDR3aa: CASSLVGRTDTQYF
CDR3nt: TGTGCCAGCAGTCTAGTTGGGCGGACAGATACGCAGTATTTT

v_gene: TRBV10-3
abundance: .
d_gene: .
j_gene: TRBJ2-3
CDR3aa: CAISEGMGHTQYF
CDR3nt: TGTGCCATCAGTGAAGGGATGGGCCATACGCAGTATTTT

v_gene: TRBV19
abundance: .
d_gene: .
j_gene: TRBJ2-3
CDR3aa: CASSIARQGVTQYF
CDR3nt: TGTGCCAGTAGTATAGCCCGCCAAGGGGTTACGCAGTATTTT

v_gene: TRBV19
abundance: .
d_gene: TRBD1
j_gene: TRBJ2-1
CDR3aa: CASSRRGGWNEQFF
CDR3nt: TGTGCCAGTAGTAGGCGAGGGGGCTGGAATGAGCAGTTCTTC

v_gene: TRBV2
abundance: .
d_gene: TRBD1
j_gene: TRBJ1-2
CDR3aa: CASSLSGTGTYGYTF
CDR3nt: TGTGCCAGCAGTCTCTCCGGGACAGGGACTTATGGCTACACCTTC

v_gene: TRBV28
abundance: .
d_gene: TRBD2
j_gene: TRBJ2-2
CDR3aa: CASSLDGTSAFTGELFF
CDR3nt: TGTGCCAGCAGTTTAGATGGGACTAGCGCCTTCACCGGGGAGCTGTTTTTT

v_gene: TRBV19
abundance: .
d_gene: .
j_gene: TRBJ1-4
CDR3aa: CASSQTGTYNEKLFF
CDR3nt: TGTGCCAGTAGTCAGACCGGAACTTACAATGAAAAACTGTTTTTT

v_gene: TRBV5-6
abundance: .
d_gene: .
j_gene: TRBJ2-7
CDR3aa: CASSSSEPAEKQYF
CDR3nt: TGTGCCAGCAGCTCCTCGGAGCCCGCGGAGAAGCAGTACTTC

v_gene: TRBV28
abundance: .
d_gene: .
j_gene: TRBJ1-2
CDR3aa: CASRPPVGANYGYTF
CDR3nt: TGTGCCAGCAGACCCCCGGTGGGGGCTAACTATGGCTACACCTTC

v_gene: TRBV4-3
abundance: .
d_gene: .
j_gene: TRBJ1-1
CDR3aa: CASSQVFPRNTEAFF
CDR3nt: TGCGCCAGCAGCCAAGTATTTCCCAGGAACACTGAAGCTTTCTTT